This TCR beta chain emerged from a study of Graves' ophthalmopathy and Graves' hyperthyroidism. For this clonotype: The antigen is undetermined. A junction end diverges from the germline sequence, so it may reflect a read error.

Amplification of the TCR beta CDR3 regions used RNA transcripts (as template). HTBI primers primed a first-round RT-PCR, and a second-round multiplex PCR followed. TCRdb reprocessed the multiplex PCR reads via MiXCR and lists one record per CDR3 protein. This sample has almost 750,000 distinct CDR3 sequences; 35% to 50% occur once, and the top ten carry around 40%. Findings and caveats of the study: Blood was where most expanded thyroid clonotypes above 0.001 frequency also turned up.

This CDR3 is 15 amino acids long. Germline V gene data show CDR1 as DFQATT and CDR2 as SNEGSKA (reference sequence). The sample was peripheral blood. The chain carries TRBV20-1 and TRBJ1-5, with 9 positions matching TRBD1. This clonotype was obtained from an adult man with Graves' ophthalmopathy. The CDR3 DNA is TGCAGTGCTTATCCGGGACAGGGAGGCAATCAGCCCCAGCACTTT. The encoded protein is CSAYPGQGGNQPQHF.